This T cell receptor (beta chain) was identified during a study of shared clonotypes between healthy human individuals. Trimming left V 6 bases short and J 8 bases short, with 15 bases between. CDR1 is SGHRS, CDR2 YFSETQ, per germline. This CDR3 is 13 amino acids long. As for this clone: What it recognizes is unknown.

General study results and limits: Across a handful of donors, naive CD4 shared around 5.4%, naive CD8 more than 3%, memory CD4 more than 2%, memory CD8 0.35% to 0.5%. With few donors, the genetic and exposure-history diversity represented was limited.

Assay runs were performed at deep level. Using immunoSEQ multiplex PCR, the repertoire was profiled, and TCRdb retains in-frame clones only, with some absent. The sample includes approximately 2,200,000 clones, 85% to 95% of them seen just once. Naive CD8 cells lacked CD45RO, underwent positive selection for CCR7 and left out terminally differentiated effector memory CD45RA+ cells. The chain links TRBV5-1 to TRBJ2-1, with a weak D call TRBD2 (6 bases). The TCR was taken from a man aged 18 to 29 in good health. Some clones in this sample may be carry-over from other donors' samples. The sample consisted of naive CD8+ T cells from PBMCs. The CDR3 bases are TGCGCCAGCACCCTGGGGGGAGGTTATGAGCAGTTCTTC. Translated, it gives CASTLGGGYEQFF.